This T cell receptor beta chain was recovered during a study of CD8 T cells in Susac syndrome. Study-level background: The sequenced Susac syndrome patients included 5 or 6 who had clinically active disease and roughly eight who were in remission.

Random hexamers were used to reverse transcribe the RNA input (roughly 0.5 to 1 ug). A multiplex approach, immunoSEQ multiplex PCR, amplified TCR beta CDR3 across 54 Vbeta and 13 Jbeta. From the immunoSEQ multiplex PCR reads, TCRdb called clonotypes with MiXCR, one entry per CDR3 protein. The repertoire holds 160,000 or so distinct CDR3 sequences, approximately 94% seen once, with 0.095% to 0.13% in the top ten. TEMRA cells were FACS-enriched, and CD8+ and CD4+ T cells were isolated negatively. V lost 2 bases, J lost 3 bases, and 10 bases lay in between. Germline loops: CDR1 LGHDT, CDR2 YNNKEL (reference sequence). The CDR3 contains 14 residues.

Sequencing used CD4+ T cells from PBMCs. The receptor's source is a human donor with Susac syndrome. The rearrangement joins TRBV3-1 to TRBJ1-2; D ambiguous. The CDR3 sequence: CASSQIGVDYGYTF. In DNA, the CDR3 is TGTGCCAGCAGCCAAATCGGAGTGGACTATGGCTACACCTTC.